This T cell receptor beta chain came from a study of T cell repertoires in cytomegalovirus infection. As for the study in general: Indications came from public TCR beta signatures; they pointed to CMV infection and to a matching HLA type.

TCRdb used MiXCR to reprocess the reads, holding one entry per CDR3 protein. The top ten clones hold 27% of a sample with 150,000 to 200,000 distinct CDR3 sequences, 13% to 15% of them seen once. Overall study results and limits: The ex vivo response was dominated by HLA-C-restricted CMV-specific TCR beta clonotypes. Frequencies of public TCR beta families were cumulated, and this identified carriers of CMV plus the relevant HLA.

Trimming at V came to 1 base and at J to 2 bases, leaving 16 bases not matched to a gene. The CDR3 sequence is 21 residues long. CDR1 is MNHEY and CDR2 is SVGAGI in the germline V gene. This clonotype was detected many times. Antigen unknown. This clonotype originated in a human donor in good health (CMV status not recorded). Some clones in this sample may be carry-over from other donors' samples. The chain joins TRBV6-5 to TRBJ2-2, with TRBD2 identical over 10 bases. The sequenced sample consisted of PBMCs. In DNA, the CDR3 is TGTGCCAGCAGTTACTTCCTTAGCGGGAGGCCCACCATCGTAAACACCGGGGAGCTGTTTTTT. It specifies CASSYFLSGRPTIVNTGELFF.